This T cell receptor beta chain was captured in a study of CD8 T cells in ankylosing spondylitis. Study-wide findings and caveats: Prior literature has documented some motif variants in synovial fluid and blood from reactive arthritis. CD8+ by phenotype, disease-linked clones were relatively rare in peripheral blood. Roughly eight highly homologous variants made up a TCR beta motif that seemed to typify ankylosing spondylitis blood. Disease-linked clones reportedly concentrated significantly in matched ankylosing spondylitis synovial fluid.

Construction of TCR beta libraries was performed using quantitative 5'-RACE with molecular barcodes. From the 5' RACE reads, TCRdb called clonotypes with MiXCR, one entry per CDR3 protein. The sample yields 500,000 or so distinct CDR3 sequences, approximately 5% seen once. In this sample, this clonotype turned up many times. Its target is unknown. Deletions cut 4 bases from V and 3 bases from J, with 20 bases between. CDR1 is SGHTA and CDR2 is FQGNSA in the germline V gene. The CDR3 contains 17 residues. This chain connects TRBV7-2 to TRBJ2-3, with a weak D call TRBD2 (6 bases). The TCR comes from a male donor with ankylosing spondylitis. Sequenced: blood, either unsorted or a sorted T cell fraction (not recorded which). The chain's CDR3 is CASSSGTGPRGTDTQYF. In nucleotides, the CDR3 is TGTGCCAGCAGCTCCGGAACCGGGCCCCGGGGGACAGATACGCAGTATTTT. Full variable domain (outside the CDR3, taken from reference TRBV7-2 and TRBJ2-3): GAGVSQSPSNKVTEKGKDVELRCDPISGHTALYWYRQSLGQGLEFLIYFQGNSAPDKSGLPSDRFSAERTGGSVSTLTIQRTQQEDSAVYLCASSSGTGPRGTDTQYFGPGTRLTVL.